The rows below give T cell receptor beta chains drawn from one sample of a study of T cell changes during pregnancy in multiple sclerosis. Profiled with immunoSEQ multiplex PCR; TCRdb holds only in-frame clones, not every one. The sample has roughly 22,000 clones; 90% to 95% are singletons. The source was CD4+ T cells from peripheral blood mononuclear cells, collected after pregnancy. All receptors come from a female donor in good health, enrolled as a control in a pregnancy study. CDR3s include the opening cysteine and the closing phenylalanine or tryptophan. The D gene is left open where the match is weak. The size field is filled for only some rows; it gives once, few, many or a size class.

j_call d_call clone_size v_call cdr3_aa cdr3_nt
TRBJ1-3 NA NA TRBV19 CASLRGDGNTIYF TGTGCCAGTCTCCGGGGGGACGGAAACACCATATATTTT
TRBJ2-5 NA once TRBV2 CARISETGKTQYF TGTGCCAGGATAAGTGAAACAGGGAAGACCCAGTACTTC
TRBJ2-1 TRBD2 NA TRBV14 CASSPGTSGTRNEQFF TGTGCCAGCAGCCCAGGGACTAGCGGGACCCGGAATGAGCAGTTCTTC
TRBJ2-5 TRBD2 NA TRBV7-9 CASSWGGTQYF TGTGCCAGCAGCTGGGGGGGGACCCAGTACTTC
TRBJ1-2 TRBD1 NA TRBV7-9 CASSVGQEALWGYTF TGTGCCAGCAGCGTAGGACAGGAGGCTTTATGGGGCTACACCTTC
TRBJ1-4 NA NA TRBV5-1 CASSYNQGPFNEKLFF TGCGCCAGCAGCTATAATCAGGGGCCGTTTAATGAAAAACTGTTTTTT
TRBJ1-2 TRBD1 NA TRBV30 CAWTPGQGYYGYTF TGTGCCTGGACCCCGGGACAGGGGTACTATGGCTACACCTTC
TRBJ2-2 NA NA TRBV6-5 CASTRLGGELFF TGTGCCAGCACCCGTCTAGGTGGGGAGCTGTTTTTT
TRBJ2-2 NA NA TRBV4-1 CASSQEGYGYTGELFF TGCGCCAGCAGCCAAGAAGGTTACGGGTACACCGGGGAGCTGTTTTTT
TRBJ1-6 NA NA TRBV27 CASRPWTDGSPLHF TGTGCCAGCAGACCGTGGACTGATGGTTCACCCCTCCACTTT
TRBJ2-2 NA NA TRBV2 CASSEAWSAEGGELFF TGTGCCAGCAGTGAAGCGTGGTCAGCGGAAGGCGGGGAGCTGTTTTTT
TRBJ1-5 TRBD1 NA TRBV6-1 CASSERRGQGGNQPQHF TGTGCCAGCAGTGAGAGGAGGGGACAGGGTGGCAATCAGCCCCAGCATTTT
TRBJ2-3 NA NA TRBV2 CASKGLLSTDTQYF TGTGCCAGCAAGGGACTCCTTAGCACAGATACGCAGTATTTT
TRBJ2-1 NA NA TRBV14 CASSQDGAGSYNEQFF TGTGCCAGCAGCCAAGATGGGGCAGGTTCCTACAATGAGCAGTTCTTC
TRBJ1-6 TRBD1 once TRBV6-5 CASSYRDRANSPLHF TGTGCCAGCAGTTACAGGGACAGGGCTAATTCACCCCTCCACTTT
TRBJ1-3 TRBD1 NA TRBV5-4 CASSSGQGKGNTIYF TGTGCCAGCAGCTCAGGACAGGGCAAGGGAAACACCATATATTTT
TRBJ1-4 NA NA TRBV7-9 CASSLKGLEGKLFF TGTGCCAGCAGCTTAAAGGGTCTGGAGGGAAAACTGTTTTTT
TRBJ2-5 NA NA TRBV14 CASSQEATVGTQYF TGTGCCAGCAGCCAAGAAGCAACAGTCGGGACCCAGTACTTC
TRBJ2-7 TRBD1 medium-sized TRBV2 CASSQSRQGTYEQYF TGTGCCAGCAGTCAGTCGAGACAGGGGACCTACGAGCAGTACTTC
TRBJ2-1 NA NA TRBV7-2 CASSLGTPNEQFF TGTGCCAGCAGCTTAGGGACACCGAATGAGCAGTTCTTC
TRBJ2-7 TRBD2 NA TRBV30 CAWSRKGLAGVEQYF TGTGCCTGGAGTAGGAAGGGTCTAGCGGGAGTCGAGCAGTACTTC
TRBJ1-2 NA NA TRBV23-1 CASSPRDGYTF TGCGCCAGCAGTCCCAGGGATGGCTACACCTTC
TRBJ2-3 TRBD1 NA TRBV28 CASSLSGQGFTDTQYF TGTGCCAGCAGTTTATCGGGACAGGGTTTCACAGATACGCAGTATTTT
TRBJ2-1 TRBD2 NA TRBV5-1 CASSALLAGGHNEQFF TGCGCCAGCAGCGCTTTACTAGCGGGAGGACACAATGAGCAGTTCTTC
TRBJ1-3 TRBD1 NA TRBV7-8 CASSLTGGGNTIYF TGTGCCAGCAGCCTAACAGGGGGCGGAAACACCATATATTTT
TRBJ2-7 TRBD1 NA TRBV7-2 CASSLSSMARTGGYEQYF TGTGCCAGCAGCTTATCAAGTATGGCTAGGACAGGGGGCTACGAGCAGTACTTC
TRBJ1-2 NA NA TRBV9 CASSVDAGFTYGYTF TGTGCCAGCAGCGTAGATGCGGGGTTTACCTATGGCTACACCTTC
TRBJ1-5 NA NA TRBV19 CASSIVEYNQPQHF TGTGCCAGTAGTATAGTGGAGTACAATCAGCCCCAGCATTTT
TRBJ2-7 TRBD2 NA TRBV5-6 CASSLGKREGRLSSYEQYF TGTGCCAGCAGCTTGGGGAAGCGGGAGGGCCGCCTAAGCTCCTACGAGCAGTACTTC
TRBJ2-3 TRBD1 NA TRBV5-4 CASSHPGQGADTQYF TGTGCCAGCAGCCACCCCGGACAGGGCGCAGATACGCAGTATTTT
TRBJ2-3 TRBD1 NA TRBV19 CASRDRAGTDTQYF TGTGCCAGTAGGGACAGGGCGGGCACAGATACGCAGTATTTT
TRBJ1-2 NA NA TRBV5-5 CASSWNPNTGDGYTF TGTGCCAGCAGCTGGAATCCTAACACAGGAGACGGCTACACCTTC
TRBJ1-5 NA NA TRBV6-5 CASSPMGLNQPQHF TGTGCCAGCAGTCCAATGGGGCTCAATCAGCCCCAGCATTTT
TRBJ2-3 NA NA TRBV28 CASSLQAVTSTDTQYF TGTGCCAGCAGTTTACAAGCGGTTACTAGCACAGATACGCAGTATTTT
TRBJ1-2 TRBD1 NA TRBV11-2 CASSGYRGRGYGYTF TGTGCCAGCAGCGGGTACAGGGGGCGCGGCTATGGCTACACCTTC
TRBJ2-1 TRBD2 NA TRBV7-9 CASSLAAGANEQFF TGTGCCAGCAGCTTAGCGGCGGGAGCCAATGAGCAGTTCTTC
TRBJ2-7 TRBD1 NA TRBV7-9 CASSLWTGGAYEQYF TGTGCCAGCAGCTTGTGGACAGGGGGGGCCTACGAGCAGTACTTC
TRBJ2-5 TRBD1 NA TRBV7-9 CASSLGGSAGQGRETQYF TGTGCCAGCAGCTTAGGTGGTTCGGCGGGACAGGGAAGGGAGACCCAGTACTTC
TRBJ2-7 NA NA TRBV11-3 CASSLRGLKSDEQYF TGTGCCAGCAGCTTACGGGGACTTAAGTCAGACGAGCAGTACTTC